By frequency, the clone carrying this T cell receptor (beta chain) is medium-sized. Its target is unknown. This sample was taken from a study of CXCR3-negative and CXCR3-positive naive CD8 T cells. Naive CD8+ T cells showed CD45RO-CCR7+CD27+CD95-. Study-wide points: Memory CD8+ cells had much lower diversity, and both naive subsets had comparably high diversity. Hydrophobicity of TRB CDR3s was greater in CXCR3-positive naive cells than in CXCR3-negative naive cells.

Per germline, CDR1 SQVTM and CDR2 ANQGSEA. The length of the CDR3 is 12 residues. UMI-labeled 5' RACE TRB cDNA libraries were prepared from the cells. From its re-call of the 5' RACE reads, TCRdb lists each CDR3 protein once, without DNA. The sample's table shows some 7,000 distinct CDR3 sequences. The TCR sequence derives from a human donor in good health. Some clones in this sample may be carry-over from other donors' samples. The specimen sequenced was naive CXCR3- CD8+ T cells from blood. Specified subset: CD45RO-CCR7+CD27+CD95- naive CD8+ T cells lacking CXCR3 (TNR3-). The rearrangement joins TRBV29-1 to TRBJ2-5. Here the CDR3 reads CSVADLAETQYF.